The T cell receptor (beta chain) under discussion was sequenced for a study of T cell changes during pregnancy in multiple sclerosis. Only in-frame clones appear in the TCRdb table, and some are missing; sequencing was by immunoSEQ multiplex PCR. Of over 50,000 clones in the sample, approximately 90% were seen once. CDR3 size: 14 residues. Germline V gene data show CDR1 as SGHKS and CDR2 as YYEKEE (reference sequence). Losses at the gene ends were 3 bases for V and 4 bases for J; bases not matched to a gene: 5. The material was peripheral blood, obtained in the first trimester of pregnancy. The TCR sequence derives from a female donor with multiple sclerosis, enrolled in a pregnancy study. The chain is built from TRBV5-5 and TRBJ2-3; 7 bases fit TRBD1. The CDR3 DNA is TGTGCCAGCAGCTCACGACAGGGCCCAGATACGCAGTATTTT. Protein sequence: CASSSRQGPDTQYF.